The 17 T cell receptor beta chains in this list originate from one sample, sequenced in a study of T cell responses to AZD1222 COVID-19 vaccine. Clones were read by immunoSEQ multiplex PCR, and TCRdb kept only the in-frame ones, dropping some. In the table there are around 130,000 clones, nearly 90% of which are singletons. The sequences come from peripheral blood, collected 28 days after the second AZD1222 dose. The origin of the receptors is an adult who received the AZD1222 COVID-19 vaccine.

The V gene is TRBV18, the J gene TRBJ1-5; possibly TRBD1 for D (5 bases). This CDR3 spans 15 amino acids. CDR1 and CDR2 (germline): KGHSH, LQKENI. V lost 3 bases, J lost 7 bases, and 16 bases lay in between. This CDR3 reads CASSPAGRGGQPQHF. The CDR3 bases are TGTGCCAGCTCACCGGCAGGGCGGGGGGGGCAGCCCCAGCATTTT.

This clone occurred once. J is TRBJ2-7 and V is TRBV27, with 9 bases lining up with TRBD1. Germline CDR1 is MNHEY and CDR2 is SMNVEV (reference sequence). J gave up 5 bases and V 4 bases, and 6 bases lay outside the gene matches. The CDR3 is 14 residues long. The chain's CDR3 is CASSSGQGIDEQYF. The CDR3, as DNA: TGTGCCAGCAGTTCGGGACAGGGAATCGACGAGCAGTACTTC.

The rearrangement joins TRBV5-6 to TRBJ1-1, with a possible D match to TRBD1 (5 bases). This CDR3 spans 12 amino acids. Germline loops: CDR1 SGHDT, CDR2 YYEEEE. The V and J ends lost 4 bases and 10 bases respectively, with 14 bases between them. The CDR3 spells CASSIRQSGAFF. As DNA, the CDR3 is TGTGCCAGCAGCATTAGACAGTCAGGAGCTTTCTTT.

The CDR3 sequence is CASSTSAIRRGNQPQHF. The CDR3 region has the DNA TGTGCCAGCAGCACTTCGGCAATCCGGCGGGGCAATCAGCCCCAGCATTTT. This chain connects TRBV21-1 to TRBJ1-5. TRBV21-1 corresponds to a pseudogene. The CDR3 length is 17 residues.

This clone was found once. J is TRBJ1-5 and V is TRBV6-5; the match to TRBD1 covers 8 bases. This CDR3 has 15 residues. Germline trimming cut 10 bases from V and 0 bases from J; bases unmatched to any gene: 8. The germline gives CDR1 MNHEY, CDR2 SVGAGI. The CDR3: CATNQGANSNQPQHF. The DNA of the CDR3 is TGTGCCACCAACCAGGGGGCGAATAGCAATCAGCCCCAGCATTTT.

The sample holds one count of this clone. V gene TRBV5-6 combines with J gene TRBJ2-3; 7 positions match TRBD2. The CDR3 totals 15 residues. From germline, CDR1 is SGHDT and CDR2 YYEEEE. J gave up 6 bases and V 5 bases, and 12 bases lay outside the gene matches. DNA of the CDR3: TGTGCCAGCAGGCCCAGCGGGACCCTTGGGGATACGCAGTATTTT. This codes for CASRPSGTLGDTQYF.

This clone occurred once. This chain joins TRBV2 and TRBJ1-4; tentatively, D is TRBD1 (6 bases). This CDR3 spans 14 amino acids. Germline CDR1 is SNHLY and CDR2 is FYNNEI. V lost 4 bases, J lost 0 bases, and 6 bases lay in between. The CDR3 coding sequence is TGTGCCAGCAGTGGACAGGCAACTAATGAAAAACTGTTTTTT. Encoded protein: CASSGQATNEKLFF.

The CDR3 nucleotides read TGTGCCAGCAGTTACTTTCGGACAGGTGCCTACGAGCAGTACTTC. This translates into CASSYFRTGAYEQYF. The chain has TRBV6-5 and TRBJ2-7; TRBD1 matches at 7 bases. Per germline, CDR1 MNHEY and CDR2 SVGAGI. V shed 1 base, J shed 2 bases, and the junction held 5 bases outside the gene matches. This CDR3 has 15 amino acids.

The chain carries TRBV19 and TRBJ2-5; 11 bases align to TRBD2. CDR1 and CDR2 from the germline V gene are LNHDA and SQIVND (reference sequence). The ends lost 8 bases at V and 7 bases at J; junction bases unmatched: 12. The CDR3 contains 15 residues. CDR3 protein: CASAPGLAGLGTQYF. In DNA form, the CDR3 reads TGTGCCAGTGCGCCAGGACTAGCGGGTTTGGGGACCCAGTACTTC. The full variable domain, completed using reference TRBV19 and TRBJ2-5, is DGGITQSPKYLFRKEGQNVTLSCEQNLNHDAMYWYRQDPGQGLRLIYYSQIVNDFQKGDIAEGYSVSREKKESFPLTVTSAQKNPTAFYLCASAPGLAGLGTQYFGPGTRLLVL.

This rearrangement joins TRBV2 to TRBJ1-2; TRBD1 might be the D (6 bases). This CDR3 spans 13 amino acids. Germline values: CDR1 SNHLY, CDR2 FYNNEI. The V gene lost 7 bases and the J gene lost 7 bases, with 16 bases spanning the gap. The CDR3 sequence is CASTLNREGGYTF. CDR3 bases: TGTGCCAGCACCCTGAACAGGGAGGGTGGCTACACCTTC.

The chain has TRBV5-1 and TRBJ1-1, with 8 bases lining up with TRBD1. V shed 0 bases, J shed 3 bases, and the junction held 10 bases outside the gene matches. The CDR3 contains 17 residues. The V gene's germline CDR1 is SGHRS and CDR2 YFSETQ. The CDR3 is CASSLGLLGQVYTEAFF. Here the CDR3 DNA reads TGCGCCAGCAGCTTGGGTCTCCTGGGACAGGTATACACTGAAGCTTTCTTT.

The CDR3 loop reads CASSRLRTFDNEQFF. The CDR3 nucleotides are TGCGCCAGCAGCCGTCTCAGGACTTTTGACAATGAGCAGTTCTTC. This sequence joins TRBV10-2 and TRBJ2-1; possibly TRBD2 for D (5 bases). Germline values: CDR1 WSHSY, CDR2 SAAADI. This CDR3 contains 15 residues. Trimming took 6 bases from V and 5 from J, leaving 17 bases between them.

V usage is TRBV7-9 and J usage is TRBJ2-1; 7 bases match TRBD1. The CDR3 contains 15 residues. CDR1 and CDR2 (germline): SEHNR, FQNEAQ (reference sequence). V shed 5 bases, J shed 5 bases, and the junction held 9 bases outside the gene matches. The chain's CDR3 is CASSLKGAVNNEQFF. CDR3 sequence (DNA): TGTGCCAGCAGCCTAAAGGGGGCAGTTAACAATGAGCAGTTCTTC.

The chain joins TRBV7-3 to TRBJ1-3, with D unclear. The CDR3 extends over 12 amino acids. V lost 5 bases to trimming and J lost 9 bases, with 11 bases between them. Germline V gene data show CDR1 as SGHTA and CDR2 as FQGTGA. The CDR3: CASSPPGGTIYF. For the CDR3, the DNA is TGTGCCAGCAGCCCGCCGGGAGGCACCATATATTTT.

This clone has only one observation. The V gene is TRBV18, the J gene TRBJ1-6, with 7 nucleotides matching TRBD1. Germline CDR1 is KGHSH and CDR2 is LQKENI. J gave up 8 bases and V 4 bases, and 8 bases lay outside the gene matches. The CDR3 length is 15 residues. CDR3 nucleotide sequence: TGTGCCAGCTCACTCAGACAGGGAGGAGATTCACCCCTCCACTTT. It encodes CASSLRQGGDSPLHF.

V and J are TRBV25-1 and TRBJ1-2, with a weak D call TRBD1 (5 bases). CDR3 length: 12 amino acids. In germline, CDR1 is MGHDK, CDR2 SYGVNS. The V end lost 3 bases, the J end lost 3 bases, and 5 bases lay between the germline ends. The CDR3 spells CASSEGDYGYTF. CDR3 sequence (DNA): TGTGCCAGCAGTGAGGGGGACTATGGCTACACCTTC.

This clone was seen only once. The CDR3: CASSVGNYGYTF. The CDR3 DNA reads TGTGCCAGCTCGGTCGGTAACTATGGCTACACCTTC. The rearrangement uses TRBV2 and TRBJ1-2; no clear D. The length of the CDR3 is 12 residues. The germline V gene has CDR1 SNHLY and CDR2 FYNNEI. Trimming removed 8 bases from V and 1 base from J, with 8 bases in between.